These T cell receptor beta chains were read from a single sample in a study of blood T cell repertoires in COVID-19. TCRdb's table, derived via immunoSEQ multiplex PCR, lists solely in-frame clones and lacks some. The table records around 170,000 clones, around 88% of them present only once. The sequenced sample was peripheral blood. The receptors derive from a woman aged 25 to 39 with acute or convalescent COVID-19. Both conserved end residues are part of each CDR3. Each record gives: CDR3 protein, CDR3 length, D gene, V gene. A D gene is named only where the DNA matches it firmly.

CASSAVRPQHF	11	.	TRBV28
CASSQDPGDGYTF	13	.	TRBV4-1
CASSINYQDEQYF	13	.	TRBV19
CASRESGQPQHF	12	.	TRBV19
CATHPGTTNTGELFF	15	TRBD2	TRBV10-3
CASSDAGEGAFF	12	.	TRBV10-1
CSASVADTQYF	11	.	TRBV20-1
CASSVASGGYNEQFF	15	TRBD2	TRBV9
CATSPRGSGNTIYF	14	.	TRBV15
CASRRQGRNEQFF	13	TRBD1	TRBV2
CASSSPGVPPYEQYF	15	.	TRBV7-9
CAWSRGPSSPLHF	13	TRBD1	TRBV30